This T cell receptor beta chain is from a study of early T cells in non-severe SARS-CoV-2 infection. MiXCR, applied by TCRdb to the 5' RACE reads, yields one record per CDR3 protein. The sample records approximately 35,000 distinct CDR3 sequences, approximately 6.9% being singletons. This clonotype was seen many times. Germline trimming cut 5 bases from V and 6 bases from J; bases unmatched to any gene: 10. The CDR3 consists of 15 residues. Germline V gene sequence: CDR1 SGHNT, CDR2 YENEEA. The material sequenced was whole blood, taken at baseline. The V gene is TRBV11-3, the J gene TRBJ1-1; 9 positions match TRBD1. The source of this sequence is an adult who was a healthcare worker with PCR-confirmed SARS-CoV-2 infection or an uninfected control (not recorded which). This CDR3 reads CASSRGQGRGAEAFF. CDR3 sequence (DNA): TGTGCCAGCAGCCGCGGACAGGGGCGAGGGGCTGAAGCTTTCTTT.